Listed below are T cell receptor beta chains from one sample, sequenced in a study of blood T cell repertoires in COVID-19. Profiled with immunoSEQ multiplex PCR; TCRdb holds only in-frame clones, not every one. Of roughly 99,000 clones detected, about 91% appear once; the ten largest clones hold around 1.9%. Sequenced sample: peripheral blood. These receptors were collected from a man in his fifties or sixties with COVID-19, enrolled during active disease. Each CDR3 is given with its conserved first and last residue. A D gene is named only where the DNA matches it firmly. Only some rows state a clone size, as once, few, many or a class for expanded clones.

D	size	length	V	J	CDR3	DNA
.	.	14	TRBV18	TRBJ1-2	CASSPPVGPRGYTF	TGTGCCAGCTCACCACCCGTGGGGCCTCGCGGCTACACCTTC
.	.	12	TRBV12-3/TRBV12-4	TRBJ1-2	CASSSDRRGYTF	TGTGCCAGCAGTTCCGACCGGCGGGGCTACACCTTC
.	.	13	TRBV24-1	TRBJ2-7	CATMGGASYEQYF	TGTGCCACCATGGGCGGGGCTTCCTACGAGCAGTACTTC
TRBD2	.	14	TRBV19	TRBJ2-1	CATRMGGMKGEQFF	TGTGCTACCCGCATGGGGGGGATGAAGGGTGAGCAGTTCTTC
.	.	14	TRBV19	TRBJ1-4	CASSQDRFHEKLFF	TGTGCCAGTAGCCAAGACAGGTTCCATGAAAAACTGTTTTTT
TRBD1	.	12	TRBV7-8	TRBJ2-7	CASSTRQGAQYF	TGTGCCAGCAGCACCCGACAGGGAGCGCAGTACTTC
TRBD1	.	15	TRBV6-1	TRBJ1-2	CASSEGFRTGSGYTF	TGTGCCAGCAGCGAAGGATTTAGGACAGGGAGTGGCTACACCTTC
TRBD1	.	16	TRBV5-6	TRBJ1-3	CASSFTGTGGINTIYF	TGTGCCAGCAGCTTTACCGGGACAGGGGGTATAAACACCATATATTTT
.	.	13	TRBV27	TRBJ2-3	CASRQTGTDTQYF	TGTGCCAGCAGGCAGACAGGTACAGATACGCAGTATTTT
TRBD1	.	14	TRBV2	TRBJ2-7	CASSGQGGIYEQYF	TGTGCCAGCAGCGGACAGGGGGGAATCTACGAGCAGTACTTC
TRBD2	.	15	TRBV19	TRBJ2-1	CASSTNPGGHNEQFF	TGTGCCAGTAGTACTAACCCGGGGGGGCACAATGAGCAGTTCTTC
.	.	14	TRBV7-3	TRBJ2-3	CASSSRQSTDTQYF	TGTGCCAGCAGCTCTCGACAGTCGACAGATACGCAGTATTTT
TRBD1	once	14	TRBV11-2	TRBJ2-7	CASSFRTGSYEQYF	TGTGCCAGCAGCTTCCGGACAGGATCCTACGAGCAGTACTTC
.	.	12	TRBV15	TRBJ1-1	CATTLGGTEAFF	TGTGCCACTACACTTGGAGGAACTGAAGCTTTCTTT
.	.	13	TRBV20-1	TRBJ1-5	CSASGETDQPQHF	TGCAGTGCTAGTGGGGAGACGGATCAGCCCCAGCATTTT
TRBD1	.	16	TRBV19	TRBJ1-1	CASSPIRDRVDTEAFF	TGTGCCAGTAGTCCCATCCGGGACAGGGTCGACACTGAAGCTTTCTTT
TRBD1	.	13	TRBV29-1	TRBJ2-7	CSVPGQGPYEQYF	TGCAGCGTCCCGGGACAGGGCCCCTACGAGCAGTACTTC
TRBD2	once	20	TRBV5-1	TRBJ2-1	CASSPVGTSGGESSYNEQFF	TGCGCCAGCAGCCCCGTCGGGACTAGCGGGGGGGAAAGCTCCTACAATGAGCAGTTCTTC
.	.	12	TRBV6-1	TRBJ1-5	CASSDRVQPQHF	TGTGCCAGCAGTGACAGGGTTCAGCCCCAGCATTTT
TRBD2	.	16	TRBV3-1/TRBV3-2	TRBJ2-1	CASSQGQRGGRNEQFF	TGTGCCAGCAGCCAGGGTCAGCGGGGGGGGAGGAATGAGCAGTTCTTC
TRBD1	.	15	TRBV5-8	TRBJ1-5	CASSAGTGSHQPQHF	TGTGCCAGCAGTGCCGGGACAGGGTCCCATCAGCCCCAGCATTTT
.	few	14	TRBV4-1	TRBJ2-1	CASSQDFRVDEQFF	TGCGCCAGCAGCCAAGATTTCCGAGTGGATGAGCAGTTCTTC
.	.	15	TRBV9	TRBJ2-2	CASSPGGQFTGELFF	TGTGCCAGCAGCCCCGGAGGACAGTTCACCGGGGAGCTGTTTTTT
TRBD2	.	18	TRBV24-1	TRBJ2-5	CATSDFKTTSGGAETQYF	TGTGCCACCAGTGATTTTAAAACGACTAGCGGGGGGGCGGAGACCCAGTACTTC
TRBD1	.	13	TRBV30	TRBJ1-2	CAWSGTGVEGYTF	TGTGCCTGGAGTGGTACAGGGGTAGAGGGCTACACCTTC
.	.	15	TRBV6-1	TRBJ1-4	CASSEAHLVGGELFF	TGTGCCAGCAGTGAAGCGCACTTAGTCGGAGGGGAACTGTTTTTT
TRBD1	.	18	TRBV28	TRBJ1-5	CASSSPGQGRYSNQPQHF	TGTGCCAGCAGCTCACCGGGACAGGGGCGTTATAGCAATCAGCCCCAGCATTTT
TRBD1	.	14	TRBV11-3	TRBJ2-4	CASSPGGSKNIQYF	TGTGCCAGCAGCCCAGGGGGCAGCAAAAACATTCAGTACTTC
TRBD1	once	17	TRBV5-1	TRBJ2-7	CASTNQPDRGDSYEQYF	TGCGCCAGCACCAATCAACCGGACAGGGGCGACTCCTACGAGCAGTACTTC